This entry concerns a single TCR beta chain. Germline CDR1 and CDR2: SNHLY and FYNNEI. This CDR3 spans 14 amino acids. Trimming removed 5 bases from V and 6 bases from J; junction bases left unmatched: 6. The data belong to a study of blood T cell repertoires in COVID-19. Background on the study: PBMCs, B-cell-depleted T cells, or T cells provided the cDNA or gDNA that made up the material.

Assay: immunoSEQ multiplex PCR; the TCRdb copy retains only in-frame clones and omits some. This sample has around 330,000 clones, with around nine tenths found just once. All enrollees were roughly 18 to 90 years old and from around 25 US areas. V gene TRBV2 combines with J gene TRBJ1-5, with 8 bases matching TRBD1. Sequenced: PBMCs or T cells enriched from blood (not recorded which). The TCR was taken from a man aged 55 to 69 who had recovered from COVID-19. The chain's CDR3 is CASSFDRGGQPQHF. CDR3 bases: TGTGCCAGCAGTTTCGACAGGGGTGGTCAGCCCCAGCATTTT.